The rows below give T cell receptor beta chains drawn from one sample of a study of blood T cell repertoires in COVID-19. TCRdb's copy holds only in-frame clones and misses some; the assay was immunoSEQ multiplex PCR. This table holds about 130,000 clones, about 86% found once. The sample taken for sequencing was peripheral blood. The receptor source for this set is a woman aged 50 to 60 who had recovered from COVID-19. CDR3s include the opening cysteine and the closing phenylalanine or tryptophan. D genes are given only for firm matches. Clone sizes are given selectively: once, few, many, or a class where the clone is expanded.

D gene	V gene	CDR3 length	clone size	J gene	CDR3 protein	CDR3 DNA
NA	TRBV6-2/TRBV6-3	13	few	TRBJ2-1	CASSADNGGTKFF	TGTGCCAGCAGCGCCGATAACGGGGGTACTAAGTTCTTC
TRBD1	TRBV13	15	NA	TRBJ2-5	CASSLADREQETQYF	TGTGCCAGCAGCTTAGCCGACAGGGAACAAGAGACCCAGTACTTC
TRBD1	TRBV9	16	NA	TRBJ1-6	CASSVGPGQGNSPLHF	TGTGCCAGCAGCGTAGGTCCGGGACAGGGTAATTCACCCCTCCACTTT
TRBD1	TRBV20-1	14	NA	TRBJ1-2	CSASPGQGATGYTF	TGCAGTGCTAGTCCGGGACAGGGGGCAACCGGCTACACCTTC
NA	TRBV6-5	13	NA	TRBJ1-1	CASHRLSGTEAFF	TGTGCCAGCCATAGACTAAGCGGCACTGAAGCTTTCTTT
TRBD2	TRBV28	13	NA	TRBJ2-3	CAASGLDTDTQYF	TGTGCTGCATCGGGACTAGATACAGATACGCAGTATTTT
TRBD2	TRBV30	15	once	TRBJ2-5	CAWSRGTSLWETQYF	TGTGCCTGGAGTAGAGGGACTAGCCTATGGGAGACCCAGTACTTC
TRBD2	TRBV4-1	18	few	TRBJ2-3	CASSQVRGGQPYTDTQYF	TGCGCCAGCAGCCAAGTGCGGGGGGGCCAACCTTACACAGATACGCAGTATTTT
TRBD2	TRBV7-2	15	NA	TRBJ2-1	CASSPSGSTGNEQFF	TGTGCCAGCAGCCCTAGCGGGAGTACCGGCAATGAGCAGTTCTTC
NA	TRBV20-1	14	NA	TRBJ2-7	CSASTGTLSYEQYF	TGCAGTGCTAGTACCGGGACACTTTCCTACGAGCAGTACTTC
NA	TRBV30	12	NA	TRBJ2-7	CAWSFLSREQYF	TGTGCCTGGAGCTTCCTAAGCCGTGAGCAGTACTTC
NA	TRBV14	13	NA	TRBJ1-2	CASSPQTDYGYTF	TGTGCCAGCAGCCCGCAGACAGACTATGGCTACACCTTC
NA	TRBV6-1	16	NA	TRBJ1-4	CASRELAGDRYEKLFF	TGTGCCAGCAGAGAATTAGCAGGGGACCGATATGAAAAACTGTTTTTT
NA	TRBV18	15	NA	TRBJ1-1	CASSPPRGGGTEAFF	TGTGCCAGCTCACCACCGCGGGGCGGAGGGACTGAAGCTTTCTTT
TRBD2	TRBV6-5	16	NA	TRBJ2-1	CASSLLAGGRHNEQFF	TGTGCCAGCAGTTTGTTAGCGGGAGGGCGCCACAATGAGCAGTTCTTC
TRBD1	TRBV10-2	16	NA	TRBJ1-1	CASRNRDRAVNTEAFF	TGCGCCAGCAGAAACCGGGACAGGGCTGTAAACACTGAAGCTTTCTTT
NA	TRBV28	13	NA	TRBJ1-1	CASSPLGNTEAFF	TGTGCCAGCAGTCCCCTAGGGAACACTGAAGCTTTCTTT
TRBD1	TRBV2	14	NA	TRBJ1-1	CASSEIRGVTEAFF	TGTGCCAGCAGTGAAATCAGGGGGGTAACTGAAGCTTTCTTT
NA	TRBV6-2/TRBV6-3	15	NA	TRBJ1-1	CASSYSGRRNTEAFF	TGTGCCAGCAGTTACTCCGGCAGGCGGAACACTGAAGCTTTCTTT
TRBD1	TRBV28	16	once	TRBJ1-6	CASSFSGQGISSPLHF	TGTGCCAGCAGTTTTAGCGGACAGGGGATTAGTTCACCCCTCCACTTT
TRBD1	TRBV11-3	13	NA	TRBJ1-2	CASRLTGGHGYTF	TGTGCCAGCAGACTAACAGGGGGCCATGGCTACACCTTC
TRBD2	TRBV30	15	once	TRBJ2-7	CAWITLAASSYEQYF	TGTGCCTGGATAACCCTAGCGGCCAGCTCCTACGAGCAGTACTTC
NA	TRBV29-1	15	NA	TRBJ2-7	CSVYGSPDSPYEQYF	TGCAGCGTTTACGGGTCCCCTGATTCCCCCTACGAGCAGTACTTC
NA	TRBV7-3	16	NA	TRBJ2-5	CASSPLEVRNQETQYF	TGTGCCAGCAGCCCCCTGGAGGTGCGGAACCAAGAGACCCAGTACTTC
TRBD1	TRBV2	16	NA	TRBJ1-2	CASRVQGAMNRYGYTF	TGTGCCAGCAGAGTACAGGGGGCGATGAATCGGTATGGCTACACCTTC
TRBD2	TRBV5-4	15	once	TRBJ2-1	CASSLDGRSYNEQFF	TGTGCCAGCAGCTTGGACGGGAGGTCCTACAATGAGCAGTTCTTC
TRBD2	TRBV28	14	NA	TRBJ2-1	CASSLGLGYDEQFF	TGTGCCAGCAGTCTGGGACTAGGTTATGATGAGCAGTTCTTC
NA	TRBV13	18	NA	TRBJ2-2	CASSLGGWGTTNTGELFF	TGTGCCAGCAGCTTAGGAGGGTGGGGGACAACCAACACCGGGGAGCTGTTTTTT
NA	TRBV19	15	NA	TRBJ1-5	CASSSEGSGNQPQHF	TGTGCCAGTAGCTCCGAGGGCTCGGGCAATCAGCCCCAGCATTTT
NA	TRBV18	16	NA	TRBJ2-1	CASSPPGFRVDNEQFF	TGTGCCAGCTCACCACCCGGTTTCAGGGTCGACAATGAGCAGTTCTTC
TRBD1	TRBV19	15	NA	TRBJ1-5	CASSPRGQGLQPQHF	TGTGCCAGCTCCCCACGGGGACAGGGTTTGCAGCCCCAGCATTTT
TRBD2	TRBV20-1	14	NA	TRBJ2-1	CSASAGLPYNEQFF	TGCAGTGCTAGTGCGGGACTACCATACAATGAGCAGTTCTTC
TRBD1	TRBV19	14	NA	TRBJ2-1	CASSPGQSYNEQFF	TGTGCCAGTAGTCCGGGACAGTCCTACAATGAGCAGTTCTTC
TRBD2	TRBV4-3	15	NA	TRBJ2-7	CASSQEVTSGYEQYF	TGCGCCAGCAGCCAAGAGGTCACTAGCGGCTACGAGCAGTACTTC
TRBD1	TRBV7-9	15	NA	TRBJ2-5	CASSLGQGRWETQYF	TGTGCCAGCAGCTTAGGACAGGGGAGGTGGGAGACCCAGTACTTC
TRBD1	TRBV3-1/TRBV3-2	14	NA	TRBJ2-7	CASSRGTGAHEQYF	TGTGCCAGCAGCCGCGGGACAGGGGCCCACGAGCAGTACTTC
TRBD2	TRBV5-4	16	NA	TRBJ2-7	CASSVGLAESSYEQYF	TGTGCCAGCAGCGTAGGACTAGCCGAAAGCTCCTACGAGCAGTACTTC
NA	TRBV11-3	15	NA	TRBJ2-4	CASSFSALAKNIQYF	TGTGCCAGCAGCTTCAGTGCTTTAGCCAAAAACATTCAGTACTTC
TRBD1	TRBV9	14	NA	TRBJ2-5	CASSVGDREETQYF	TGTGCCAGCAGCGTAGGCGACAGGGAAGAGACCCAGTACTTC
NA	TRBV4-1	14	NA	TRBJ2-5	CASSQERGQGTQYF	TGCGCCAGCAGCCAAGAGCGGGGTCAGGGGACCCAGTACTTC
TRBD2	TRBV6-1	12	NA	TRBJ2-1	CASSSSGTKEFF	TGTGCCAGCAGTTCAAGCGGGACCAAGGAGTTCTTC
NA	TRBV4-2	16	NA	TRBJ2-7	CASSQGPTGSSYEQYF	TGTGCCAGCAGCCAGGGGCCTACAGGGAGCTCCTACGAGCAGTACTTC
NA	TRBV11-2	15	NA	TRBJ1-5	CASSYRHNSNQPQHF	TGTGCCAGCAGCTACCGCCACAATAGCAATCAGCCCCAGCATTTT
NA	TRBV23-1	13	NA	TRBJ1-2	CASSRGIRYGYTF	TGCGCCAGCAGCCGGGGTATTCGCTATGGCTACACCTTC